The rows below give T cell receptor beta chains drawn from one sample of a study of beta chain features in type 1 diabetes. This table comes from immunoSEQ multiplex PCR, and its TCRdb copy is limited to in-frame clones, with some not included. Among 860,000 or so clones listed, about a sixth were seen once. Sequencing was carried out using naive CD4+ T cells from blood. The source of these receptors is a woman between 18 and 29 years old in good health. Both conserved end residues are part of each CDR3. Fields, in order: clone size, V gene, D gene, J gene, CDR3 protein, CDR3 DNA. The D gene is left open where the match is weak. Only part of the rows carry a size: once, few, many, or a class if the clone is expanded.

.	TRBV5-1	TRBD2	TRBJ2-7	CASSLVLAGGKPYEQYF	TGCGCCAGCAGCTTGGTCCTAGCGGGAGGCAAACCCTACGAGCAGTACTTC
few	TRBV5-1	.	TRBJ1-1	CASNPNLPGRAFF	TGCGCCAGCAACCCCAACCTTCCAGGGAGAGCTTTCTTT
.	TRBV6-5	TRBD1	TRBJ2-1	CASGDRGLQNEQFF	TGTGCCAGCGGGGACAGGGGCCTACAAAATGAGCAGTTCTTC
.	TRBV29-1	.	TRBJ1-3	CSVVSQVAGNTIYF	TGCAGCGTCGTTAGTCAGGTCGCTGGAAACACCATATATTTT
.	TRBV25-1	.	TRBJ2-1	CASRPVAGHGNEQFF	TGTGCCAGCAGACCTGTTGCGGGGCACGGCAATGAGCAGTTCTTC
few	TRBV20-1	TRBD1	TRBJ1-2	CSARGGGYTF	TGCAGTGCAAGAGGGGGCGGCTACACCTTC
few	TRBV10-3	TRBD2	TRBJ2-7	CAISESLAGGREQYF	TGTGCCATCAGTGAGTCTCTAGCGGGAGGGCGTGAGCAGTACTTC
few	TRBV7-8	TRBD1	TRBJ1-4	CASSQGGSGEKLFF	TGTGCCAGCAGCCAGGGGGGGAGCGGGGAAAAACTGTTTTTT
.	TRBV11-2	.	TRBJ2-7	CASGLDRSYEQYF	TGTGCCAGCGGATTAGACAGGAGCTACGAGCAGTACTTC
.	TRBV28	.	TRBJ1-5	CASSPNPPNQPQHF	TGTGCCAGCAGCCCCAACCCCCCAAATCAGCCCCAGCATTTT
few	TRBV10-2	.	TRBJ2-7	CASSPGLGQYF	TGCGCCAGCAGCCCCGGATTAGGGCAGTACTTC
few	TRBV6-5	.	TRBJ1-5	CASSYQQGQPQHF	TGTGCCAGCAGTTACCAACAGGGACAGCCCCAGCATTTT
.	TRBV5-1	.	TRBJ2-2	CASSFRATKDTGELFF	TGCGCCAGCAGCTTCAGGGCTACGAAGGACACCGGGGAGCTGTTTTTT
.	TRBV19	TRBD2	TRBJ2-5	CASSIVASGQETQYF	TGTGCCAGTAGTATCGTGGCTAGCGGACAAGAGACCCAGTACTTC